This is a list of T cell receptor beta chains from one sample in a study of PD-1 blockade in classical Hodgkin lymphoma. Assay: immunoSEQ multiplex PCR; the TCRdb copy retains only in-frame clones and omits some. The sample carries under 40,000 clones, 80% to 90% recorded once. This specimen consisted of peripheral blood mononuclear cells (PBMCs), obtained at baseline. The receptors derive from a human donor with classical Hodgkin lymphoma. Both conserved end residues are part of each CDR3. A D gene is named only where the DNA matches it firmly. Clone size is not always given. Where it is, it says once, few, many or a class for expanded clones.

CDR3aa	CDR3nt	d_gene	v_gene	abundance	j_gene
CASSASYSNQPQHF	TGTGCCAGCAGTGCATCATACAGCAATCAGCCCCAGCATTTT	NA	TRBV25-1	NA	TRBJ1-5
CASSFGQGGGYTF	TGTGCCAGCAGCTTCGGACAGGGTGGCGGCTACACCTTC	TRBD1	TRBV9	NA	TRBJ1-2
CASSLGHMSYEQYF	TGTGCCAGCAGCTTAGGCCATATGTCCTACGAGCAGTACTTC	NA	TRBV7-6	NA	TRBJ2-7
CSATGVGADTQYF	TGCAGCGCGACAGGGGTGGGTGCAGATACGCAGTATTTT	TRBD1	TRBV29-1	NA	TRBJ2-3
CAISESGRGETQYF	TGTGCCATCAGTGAGTCCGGCCGCGGAGAGACCCAGTACTTC	NA	TRBV10-3	NA	TRBJ2-5
CASSISGQGGQETQYF	TGTGCCAGTAGTATTTCGGGACAGGGTGGCCAAGAGACCCAGTACTTC	TRBD1	TRBV19	NA	TRBJ2-5
CASSPPRLAGDTDTQYF	TGTGCCAGCAGCCCCCCTCGGCTAGCGGGGGACACAGATACGCAGTATTTT	TRBD2	TRBV11-3	NA	TRBJ2-3
CASSPGQQNTEAFF	TGCGCCAGCAGCCCGGGACAGCAGAACACTGAAGCTTTCTTT	TRBD1	TRBV4-3	NA	TRBJ1-1
CASSVGGLAGVAQYF	TGTGCCAGCAGCGTAGGGGGGCTAGCGGGGGTAGCCCAGTACTTC	TRBD2	TRBV9	NA	TRBJ2-5
CASSLSEGMTLHF	TGTGCCAGCAGCTTAAGCGAGGGAATGACCCTCCACTTT	NA	TRBV11-2	NA	TRBJ1-6
CASSPERRNYEQYF	TGTGCCAGCAGTCCGGAACGGAGGAACTACGAGCAGTACTTC	NA	TRBV6-5	NA	TRBJ2-7
CASNEGRLTEAFF	TGTGCCAGCAACGAGGGACGGCTCACTGAAGCTTTCTTT	NA	TRBV28	NA	TRBJ1-1
CASSPSETQYF	TGTGCCAGCAGCCCCTCGGAGACCCAGTACTTC	NA	TRBV7-9	NA	TRBJ2-5
CASSLAGGETQYF	TGTGCCAGCAGCTTAGCGGGGGGGGAGACCCAGTACTTC	TRBD2	TRBV7-6	NA	TRBJ2-5
CASSAVNLGSYGYTF	TGTGCCAGCAGTGCGGTGAATCTGGGTTCCTATGGCTACACCTTC	NA	TRBV6-1	few	TRBJ1-2
CASSSGLAVYEQYF	TGTGCCAGCAGTTCGGGACTAGCGGTCTACGAGCAGTACTTC	TRBD2	TRBV6-5	NA	TRBJ2-7
CASSLTGQRNNEQFF	TGTGCCAGCAGCTTAACCGGACAGCGCAACAATGAGCAGTTCTTC	NA	TRBV7-3	NA	TRBJ2-1
CASSLSPITGSGYTEAFF	TGTGCCAGCAGTTTATCCCCTATAACAGGGTCCGGGTACACTGAAGCTTTCTTT	NA	TRBV27	NA	TRBJ1-1
CASSSQLNTEAFF	TGTGCCAGCAGTTCCCAGCTTAACACTGAAGCTTTCTTT	NA	TRBV28	NA	TRBJ1-1
CASSISTGDTEAFF	TGTGCCAGTAGTATTTCGACAGGGGATACTGAAGCTTTCTTT	TRBD1	TRBV19	NA	TRBJ1-1
CASSASGNTIYF	TGTGCCAGCAGCGCGTCGGGAAACACCATATATTTT	NA	TRBV11-3	NA	TRBJ1-3
CATKARDYNEQFF	TGTGCCACCAAGGCGAGGGACTACAATGAGCAGTTCTTC	NA	TRBV7-6	NA	TRBJ2-1
CASSLQTGFPISYGYTF	TGTGCCAGCAGTTTACAGACAGGCTTCCCTATTTCCTATGGCTACACCTTC	NA	TRBV28	once	TRBJ1-2
CASSGGGNNQPQHF	TGTGCCAGCAGTGGAGGCGGAAACAATCAGCCCCAGCATTTT	NA	TRBV2	NA	TRBJ1-5